This T cell receptor (beta chain) was retrieved from a study of cytomegalovirus exposure and HLA in healthy donors. As for the study in general: In a later analysis, it was reported that the roughly 120 validation repertoires had been produced on the same platform as the roughly 610 repertoires belonging to the first cohort. Study conclusions and caveats: Most TCR sequences were seen very rarely across donors, but some public TCRs occurred in many. The CMV antigen specificity of a few CMV-associated chains was confirmed through in vitro analysis.

The donors were in the approximately 130-subject validation cohort, distinct from the 666-subject first cohort. Details on this clone: Its antigen remains unknown.

The assay was immunoSEQ multiplex PCR, and TCRdb's table has in-frame clones only and misses some. Of about 180,000 clones detected, roughly 86% appear once; the ten largest clones hold 2% to 3%. Germline CDR1 SGHTA, CDR2 FQGNSA. Trimming took off 1 base at V and 0 bases at J, with 16 bases between the two ends. The CDR3 has 17 residues. Sequencing was carried out using PBMCs. The chain uses TRBV7-2 and TRBJ2-7; D may be TRBD2 (5 bases). The TCR sequence derives from a man younger than 35 in good health and CMV-seropositive. The CDR3 region is CASSLVYWTESSYEQYF. The CDR3 DNA sequence: TGTGCCAGCAGCTTAGTTTATTGGACTGAGAGCTCCTACGAGCAGTACTTC.